This TCR beta chain was obtained from a study of T-cell memory formation after mild COVID-19. Study-wide context: TCR clusters were largely donor specific.

In regard to this clonotype: Its antigen is unidentified.

The germline V gene encodes CDR1 SGHVS and CDR2 FQNEAQ. With 9 bases clipped from V and 1 base from J, the junction kept 10 bases outside the gene matches. The CDR3 length is 15 residues. Study-wide points: Memory sampled before infection contained some responding clones, suggesting cross-reactive memory joined.

TCRdb called the 5' RACE reads again in MiXCR, with one record for every CDR3 protein. Among about 250,000 distinct CDR3 sequences listed, over 15% were seen once. The TCR sequence derives from an adult woman who had mild COVID-19 (a few samples of this study predate the infection). Cell type and time point are not known. Sample: PBMCs or a T cell subset sorted from them (not recorded which). The chain recombines TRBV7-8 with TRBJ1-1, with 8 bases aligning to TRBD1. This chain's CDR3 is CASNEGQETNTEAFF. The CDR3 region has the DNA TGTGCCAGTAACGAGGGACAGGAGACGAACACTGAAGCTTTCTTT.